Shown below are 27 T cell receptor beta chains from a single sample sequenced in a study of T cell responses to AZD1222 COVID-19 vaccine. Clones were sequenced by immunoSEQ multiplex PCR, and TCRdb holds only the in-frame ones, with some missing. The table has roughly 78,000 clones, around four fifths seen once. Sequenced here: peripheral blood, sampled on day 0 of AZD1222 vaccination. These TCRs come from an adult in good health.

This clone was detected once. The chain is built from TRBV18 and TRBJ1-5; a weak D match, TRBD1 (6 bases). Trimming removed 5 bases at V and 0 bases at J, with 17 bases between. This CDR3 spans 17 amino acids. CDR1 KGHSH and CDR2 LQKENI come from the germline V gene. CDR3 nucleotide sequence: TGTGCCAGCTCAGTCACCGGGACACAAGATAGCAATCAGCCCCAGCATTTT. Translated: CASSVTGTQDSNQPQHF.

The genes are TRBV7-2 and TRBJ2-3, with TRBD2 matching 9 bases. V lost 5 bases and J lost 1; bases outside the gene matches: 7. The CDR3 spans 16 residues. Germline V gene lookup returns CDR1 SGHTA and CDR2 FQGNSA. In nucleotides, the CDR3 is TGTGCCAGCAGCAACGGACTAGCGCTAGGCACAGATACGCAGTATTTT. Protein: CASSNGLALGTDTQYF.

The rearrangement links TRBV9 to TRBJ1-1; TRBD1 aligns across 8 bases. J was trimmed by 4 bases and V by 2 bases; bases with no gene match: 4. Germline CDR1 is SGDLS and CDR2 is YYNGEE. The CDR3 totals 14 residues. CDR3 sequence reads: CASSVGTGGTEAFF. CDR3 coding DNA: TGTGCCAGCAGCGTGGGAACAGGGGGCACTGAAGCTTTCTTT.

CDR3 residues: CASSIDQGAFNEQFF. The CDR3 DNA follows: TGTGCCAGTAGTATAGACCAGGGGGCATTCAATGAGCAGTTCTTC. V is TRBV19 and J is TRBJ2-1; the match to TRBD1 covers 8 bases. The CDR3 has 15 residues. Germline V gene data show CDR1 as LNHDA and CDR2 as SQIVND (reference sequence). With V trimmed by 0 bases and J by 6 bases, 4 bases remained unmatched.

The CDR3 region is CASSGGYGYTF. The CDR3 nucleotides read TGTGCCAGCAGTGGGGGCTATGGCTACACCTTC. The chain employs TRBV2 and TRBJ1-2; no reliable D call. Germline CDR1 SNHLY, CDR2 FYNNEI. V was pared by 4 bases and J by 4 bases, with 4 bases between. This CDR3 is built from 11 residues.

This clone has a single count. The V and J genes are TRBV7-9 and TRBJ1-1; D remains unclear. Germline V gene sequence: CDR1 SEHNR, CDR2 FQNEAQ (reference sequence). CDR3 length equals 15 residues. The V gene lost 5 bases and the J gene lost 2 bases, with 15 bases spanning the gap. The CDR3 loop reads CASSRAQSINTEAFF. In DNA, the CDR3 is TGTGCCAGCAGCCGAGCCCAGTCAATCAACACTGAAGCTTTCTTT. Complete variable domain (other parts from reference TRBV7-9 and TRBJ1-1): DTGVSQNPRHKITKRGQNVTFRCDPISEHNRLYWYRQTLGQGPEFLTYFQNEAQLEKSRLLSDRFSAERPKGSFSTLEIQRTEQGDSAMYLCASSRAQSINTEAFFGQGTRLTVV.

The V gene is TRBV15, the J gene TRBJ2-7, with unresolved D. Trimming pared 0 bases from V and 6 bases from J, leaving 9 bases between. The CDR3 totals 13 residues. CDR1 and CDR2 (germline): LNHNV, YYDKDF (reference sequence). The CDR3 DNA follows: TGTGCCACCAGCAGAGATCGCGGACCCGAGCAGTACTTC. This codes for CATSRDRGPEQYF.

The chain couples TRBV25-1 to TRBJ1-1; D possibly corresponds to TRBD1 (5 bases). The CDR3 loop spans 14 amino acids. Germline values: CDR1 MGHDK, CDR2 SYGVNS. Trimming pared 8 bases from V and 1 base from J, leaving 14 bases between. CDR3 bases: TGTGCCAGCCTCGCGGGGGGAACGAACACTGAAGCTTTCTTT. This codes for CASLAGGTNTEAFF. The entire variable domain, with the rest obtained from reference TRBV25-1 and TRBJ1-1, is as follows: EADIYQTPRYLVIGTGKKITLECSQTMGHDKMYWYQQDPGMELHLIHYSYGVNSTEKGDLSSESTVSRIRTEHFPLTLESARPSHTSQYLCASLAGGTNTEAFFGQGTRLTVV.

The chain uses TRBV5-1 and TRBJ2-1; 7 bases match TRBD1. CDR3 length: 15 amino acids. The J segment lost 7 bases and the V segment lost 4 bases, leaving 11 bases of the junction unmatched. Per the germline V gene, CDR1 is SGHRS and CDR2 is YFSETQ. Here the CDR3 DNA reads TGCGCCAGCAGCCCATTATCCACAGGGGTAAATGAGCAGTTCTTC. Residues: CASSPLSTGVNEQFF.

The V gene is TRBV7-8, the J gene TRBJ1-4; 8 nucleotides agree with TRBD1. The trim removed 6 bases at V and 2 bases at J, leaving 14 bases unmatched. Germline V CDR1 and CDR2: SGHVS, FQNEAQ. The CDR3 is 18 amino acids. CDR3 nucleotides: TGTGCCAGCAGACTTGACAGGGGAGGGCCTTCGACTAATGAAAAACTGTTTTTT. Its protein is CASRLDRGGPSTNEKLFF.

This chain connects TRBV5-1 to TRBJ1-4, with unresolved D. V was shortened by 0 bases and J by 7 bases, with 16 bases between the two germline ends. Germline CDR1 is SGHRS and CDR2 is YFSETQ. CDR3 length equals 16 residues. Here the CDR3 DNA reads TGCGCCAGCAGCTTGGGAGGAATGGGGATGAGTGAAAAACTGTTTTTT. Its translation: CASSLGGMGMSEKLFF. The entire variable domain, with the rest obtained from reference TRBV5-1 and TRBJ1-4, is as follows: KAGVTQTPRYLIKTRGQQVTLSCSPISGHRSVSWYQQTPGQGLQFLFEYFSETQRNKGNFPGRFSGRQFSNSRSEMNVSTLELGDSALYLCASSLGGMGMSEKLFFGSGTQLSVL.

This clone showed up just once. The chain has TRBV7-3 and TRBJ2-1; 9 positions agree with TRBD2. Trimming at V came to 6 bases and at J to 2 bases, leaving 20 bases not matched to a gene. This CDR3 has 20 residues. Looked up from germline, CDR1 is SGHTA and CDR2 is FQGTGA. CDR3 protein: CASSPSGLAGPRGAYNEQFF. The CDR3 DNA reads TGTGCCAGCAGTCCCTCGGGGCTAGCGGGGCCCCGGGGCGCCTACAATGAGCAGTTCTTC.

The V gene is TRBV9, the J gene TRBJ1-6; D gene uncertain. Trimming shortened V by 7 bases and J by 13 bases, and 24 bases separated the two germline ends. The germline V gene has CDR1 SGDLS and CDR2 YYNGEE. The CDR3 is 15 amino acids. This CDR3 reads CASGSVGSGYQPLHF. CDR3 bases: TGTGCCAGCGGGTCAGTCGGCTCGGGATATCAGCCCCTCCACTTT.

The V call is TRBV4-3, the J call TRBJ2-2; tentative D call: TRBD1 (5 bases). Per germline, CDR1 LGHNA and CDR2 YSLEER. The V end lost 6 bases, the J end lost 1 base, and 12 bases lay between the germline ends. This CDR3 region has 15 residues. CDR3 nucleotide sequence: TGCGCCAGCAGAGGTGGACACTTGAACACCGGGGAGCTGTTTTTT. Residues: CASRGGHLNTGELFF.

This clone was picked up one time. The genes are TRBV13 and TRBJ2-5; the D gene could be TRBD1 or TRBD2 (5 bases each). V lost 4 bases and J 6 bases, leaving 12 bases between the germline ends. CDR3 size: 13 residues. The germline V gene encodes CDR1 PRHDT and CDR2 FYEKMQ (reference sequence). The CDR3 is CASSSARGKTQYF. CDR3 in DNA: TGTGCCAGCAGCTCGGCGAGGGGAAAGACCCAGTACTTC. Filled out from reference TRBV13 and TRBJ2-5, the complete variable domain reads AAGVIQSPRHLIKEKRETATLKCYPIPRHDTVYWYQQGPGQDPQFLISFYEKMQSDKGSIPDRFSAQQFSDYHSELNMSSLELGDSALYFCASSSARGKTQYFGPGTRLLVL.

A few counts support this clone. This rearrangement joins TRBV5-1 to TRBJ1-1; D is unresolved. Germline CDR1 is SGHRS and CDR2 is YFSETQ. The CDR3 is made up of 11 amino acids. Trimming removed 5 bases from V and 5 bases from J, with 7 bases in between. The CDR3 is CASRGETEAFF. CDR3 nucleotide sequence: TGCGCCAGCAGAGGTGAGACTGAAGCTTTCTTT.

This chain uses TRBV9 with TRBJ2-7; 9 bases line up with TRBD1. The germline V gene has CDR1 SGDLS and CDR2 YYNGEE. CDR3 size: 16 residues. V shed 0 bases, J shed 5 bases, and the junction held 9 bases outside the gene matches. CDR3 in DNA: TGTGCCAGCAGCGTAGTCGCGGACAGGGGAGCCAACGAGCAGTACTTC. Its translation is CASSVVADRGANEQYF.

This clone was observed a single time. The CDR3, as DNA: TGTGCCAGCAGTTACTCCGGGACTAGCGGGGGCTACGAGCAGTACTTC. It codes for CASSYSGTSGGYEQYF. The rearrangement links TRBV6-2 or TRBV6-3 to TRBJ2-7; 14 bases line up with TRBD2. Per germline, CDR1 MNHEY and CDR2 SVGEGT. The V and J ends lost 0 bases and 3 bases, in that order; junction bases with no gene match: 1. CDR3 length equals 16 residues.

The chain recombines TRBV7-3 with TRBJ2-7, with D possibly called TRBD1 or TRBD2 (5 bases each). Trimming cost V 5 bases and J 2 bases, with 10 bases left between them. The CDR3 extends over 13 amino acids. CDR1 and CDR2 (germline): SGHTA, FQGTGA. CDR3 bases: TGTGCCAGCAGCCCGGGACCCACCTACGAGCAGTACTTC. Encoded protein: CASSPGPTYEQYF.

The chain uses TRBV7-9 and TRBJ1-6; D unresolved. Germline CDR1 SEHNR, CDR2 FQNEAQ (reference sequence). The CDR3 totals 18 residues. V lost 5 bases, J lost 2 bases, and 19 bases lay in between. CDR3 nucleotides: TGTGCCAGCAGCCCCCGAGGCTCTGGTAGACCCTATAATTCACCCCTCCACTTT. Its protein is CASSPRGSGRPYNSPLHF.

This clone was observed a single time. This sequence joins TRBV5-1 and TRBJ2-3; weak D call: TRBD1 (6 bases). The germline CDR1 and CDR2 sequences are SGHRS and YFSETQ. Trimming stripped 2 bases from V and 1 base from J, with 11 bases between. The CDR3 extends over 15 amino acids. CDR3 amino acids: CASSLGGKGTDTQYF. The CDR3 nucleotides read TGCGCCAGCAGCTTAGGGGGTAAGGGCACAGATACGCAGTATTTT.

The chain combines TRBV5-1 with TRBJ1-1; no firm D call. From germline, CDR1 is SGHRS and CDR2 YFSETQ. This CDR3 spans 13 amino acids. CDR3 DNA: TGCGCGAGCGGGAAGTTTATGAACACTGAAGCTTTCTTT. The encoded protein is CASGKFMNTEAFF.

V gene TRBV2 combines with J gene TRBJ2-1; 8 bases fit TRBD2. After removal of 7 bases from V and 8 bases from J, the junction contained 10 bases not matched to a gene. Looked up from germline, CDR1 is SNHLY and CDR2 is FYNNEI. The CDR3 runs to 14 residues. The CDR3 nucleotides are TGTGCCAGCACCCGAGGGACTAGTTTCTATGAGCAGTTCTTC. Its translation is CASTRGTSFYEQFF. The complete variable domain, with remaining parts taken from reference TRBV2 and TRBJ2-1, reads EPEVTQTPSHQVTQMGQEVILRCVPISNHLYFYWYRQILGQKVEFLVSFYNNEISEKSEIFDDQFSVERPDGSNFTLKIRSTKLEDSAMYFCASTRGTSFYEQFFGPGTRLTVL.

This chain uses TRBV2 with TRBJ2-3; TRBD1 matches 8 bases. Germline CDR1 reads SNHLY; CDR2 reads FYNNEI. This CDR3 is built from 13 residues. J gave up 2 bases and V 7 bases, and 2 bases lay outside the gene matches. CDR3 sequence reads: CASMGQVTDTQYF. In DNA, the CDR3 is TGTGCCAGCATGGGACAGGTCACAGATACGCAGTATTTT.

Of note for this clone: The junction departs from the called germline gene at one end, perhaps through a read error. The J gene is TRBJ1-1, the V gene TRBV7-2, with D possibly being TRBD1 (5 bases). Germline CDR1 SGHTA, CDR2 FQGNSA. CDR3 length: 14 residues. The CDR3 protein is CASSWGLGNSEAFF. The CDR3 coding sequence is TGTGCCAGCAGCTGGGGACTGGGGAACTCTGAAGCTTTCTTT. The full variable domain, with the rest looked up from reference TRBV7-2 and TRBJ1-1, is GAGVSQSPSNKVTEKGKDVELRCDPISGHTALYWYRQSLGQGLEFLIYFQGNSAPDKSGLPSDRFSAERTGGSVSTLTIQRTQQEDSAVYLCASSWGLGNSEAFFGQGTRLTVV.

The chain employs TRBV2 and TRBJ2-7; 9 nucleotides align to TRBD1. The CDR3 consists of 11 residues. In germline, CDR1 is SNHLY, CDR2 FYNNEI. V lost 8 bases, J lost 5 bases, and 1 base stayed unmatched. CDR3 sequence reads: CASRDRDEQYF. CDR3 coding DNA: TGTGCCAGCCGGGACAGGGACGAGCAGTACTTC.

J is TRBJ1-1 and V is TRBV9; 7 bases map to TRBD1. This CDR3 contains 13 residues. Germline trimming cut 3 bases from V and 5 bases from J; bases unmatched to any gene: 4. The germline CDR1 and CDR2 sequences are SGDLS and YYNGEE. CDR3 coding DNA: TGTGCCAGCAGCGCAGGGGGAAGGACTGAAGCTTTCTTT. Amino acid sequence: CASSAGGRTEAFF.